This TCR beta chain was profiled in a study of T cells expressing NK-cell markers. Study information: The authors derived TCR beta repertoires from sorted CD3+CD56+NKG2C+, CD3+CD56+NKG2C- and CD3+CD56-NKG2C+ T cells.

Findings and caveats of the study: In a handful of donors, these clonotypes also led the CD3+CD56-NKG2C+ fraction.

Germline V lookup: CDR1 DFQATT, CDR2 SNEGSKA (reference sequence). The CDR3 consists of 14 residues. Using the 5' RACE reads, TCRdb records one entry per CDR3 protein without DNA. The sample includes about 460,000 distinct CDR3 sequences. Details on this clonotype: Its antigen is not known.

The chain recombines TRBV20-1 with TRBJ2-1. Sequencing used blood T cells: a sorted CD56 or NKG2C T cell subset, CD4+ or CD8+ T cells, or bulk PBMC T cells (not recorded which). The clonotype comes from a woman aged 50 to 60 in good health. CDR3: CSAESSSSYNEQFF.